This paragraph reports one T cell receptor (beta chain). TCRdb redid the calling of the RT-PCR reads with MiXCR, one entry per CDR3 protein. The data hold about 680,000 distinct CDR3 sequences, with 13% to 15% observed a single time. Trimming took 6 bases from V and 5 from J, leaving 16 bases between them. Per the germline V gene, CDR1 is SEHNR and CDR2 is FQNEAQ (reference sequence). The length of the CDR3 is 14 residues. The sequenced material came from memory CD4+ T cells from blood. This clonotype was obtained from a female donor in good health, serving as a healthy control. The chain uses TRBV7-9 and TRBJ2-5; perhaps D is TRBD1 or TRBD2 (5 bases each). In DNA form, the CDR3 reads TGTGCCAGCAGACTCTCCGGGACCTCGGAGACCCAGTACTTC. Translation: CASRLSGTSETQYF.